This T cell receptor beta chain derives from a study of regulatory T cells in long-lasting Graves disease. Arm-PCR with iRepertoire HTBI primers amplified the CDR3 regions for these TCR beta libraries. Each CDR3 protein is one row after TCRdb ran MiXCR on the multiplex PCR reads. The table includes some 370,000 distinct CDR3 sequences, about 10% detected once. The CDR3 is 12 residues long. The germline V gene encodes CDR1 ENHRY and CDR2 SYGVKD. V lost 10 bases and J lost 2, with 11 bases in between. This clonotype was observed many times. Time point indicated: newly diagnosed GD, antithyroid drugs for less than 3 months. From RNA extracted from PBMCs, the TCR library was made. These sequences were also reported in another study, on T cells in Graves' hyperthyroidism and ophthalmopathy.

Sample: peripheral blood mononuclear cells (PBMCs), taken at new diagnosis, from a patient treated with antithyroid drugs. The J gene is TRBJ1-2, the V gene TRBV10-3, with D perhaps matching TRBD1 (6 bases). This sequence originates from a woman in her late teens or twenties with Graves disease. The CDR3 nucleotides are TGTGCCACCTGGACAGAGAACTATGGCTACACCTTC. It translates to CATWTENYGYTF.